This T cell receptor beta chain came from a study of beta chain features in type 1 diabetes. Overall study: What patients shared with healthy donors was a similar profile of age, gender and cell yields.

Germline V gene data show CDR1 as SGDLS and CDR2 as YYNGEE. The ends were cut back, 3 bases at V and 2 bases at J, with 12 bases in the middle. The CDR3 sequence is 15 residues long. Remarks on this clone: Its antigen is as yet unknown.

General study results and limits: In every one of the four CD4+ subsets, TCRB CDR3s were moderately but significantly shorter in Type 1 diabetes patients.

The authors reverse transcribed all of the isolated RNA, so sequencing captured expressed TCRB transcripts. The protocol was immunoSEQ multiplex PCR, while the TCRdb copy is restricted to in-frame clones and leaves out a portion. The table has roughly 150,000 clones, 8.5% to 14% seen once. This clonotype was obtained from a man between 18 and 29 years old in good health. The chain recombines TRBV9 with TRBJ1-3; perhaps TRBD1 as D (6 bases). Sequencing used central memory CD4+ T cells from blood. The DNA for the CDR3 is TGTGCCAGCAGCGCCGGACAGTTAACTGGAAACACCATATATTTT. It specifies CASSAGQLTGNTIYF.